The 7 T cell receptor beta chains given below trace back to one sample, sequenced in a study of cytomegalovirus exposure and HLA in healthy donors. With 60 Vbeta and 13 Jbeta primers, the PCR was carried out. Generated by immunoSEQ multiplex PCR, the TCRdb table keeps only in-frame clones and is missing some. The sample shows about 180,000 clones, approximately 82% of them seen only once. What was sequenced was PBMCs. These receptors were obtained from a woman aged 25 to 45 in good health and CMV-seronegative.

The CDR3 DNA reads TGTGCCAGCAGCTCAGGGGGCGATGAGCAGTTCTTC. It codes for CASSSGGDEQFF. This chain uses TRBV5-4 with TRBJ2-1, with 8 positions matching TRBD1. With 3 bases clipped from V and 8 bases from J, the junction kept 1 base outside the gene matches. Looked up from germline, CDR1 is SGHNT and CDR2 is YYREEE (reference sequence). The CDR3 consists of 12 residues.

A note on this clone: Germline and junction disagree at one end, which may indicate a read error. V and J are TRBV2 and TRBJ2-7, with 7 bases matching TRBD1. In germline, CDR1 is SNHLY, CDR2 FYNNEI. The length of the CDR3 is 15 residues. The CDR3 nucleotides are TGTGCCAGCAGTCAGGGTGACAGGGTCTCCTACGAGCAGCACTTC. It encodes CASSQGDRVSYEQHF.

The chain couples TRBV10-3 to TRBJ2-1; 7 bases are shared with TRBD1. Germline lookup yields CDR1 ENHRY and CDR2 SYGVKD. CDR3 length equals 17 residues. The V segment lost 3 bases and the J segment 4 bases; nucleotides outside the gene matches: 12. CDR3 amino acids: CAISDPRRGGAYNEQFF. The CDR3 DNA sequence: TGTGCCATCAGTGACCCACGGCGAGGGGGCGCTTACAATGAGCAGTTCTTC.

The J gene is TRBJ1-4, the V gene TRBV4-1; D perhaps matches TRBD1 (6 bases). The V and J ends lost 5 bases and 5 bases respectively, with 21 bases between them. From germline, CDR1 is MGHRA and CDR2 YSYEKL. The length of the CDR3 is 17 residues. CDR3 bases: TGCGCCAGCAGCTACACCGGGACACCAGAGGGGAATGAAAAACTGTTTTTT. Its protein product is CASSYTGTPEGNEKLFF.

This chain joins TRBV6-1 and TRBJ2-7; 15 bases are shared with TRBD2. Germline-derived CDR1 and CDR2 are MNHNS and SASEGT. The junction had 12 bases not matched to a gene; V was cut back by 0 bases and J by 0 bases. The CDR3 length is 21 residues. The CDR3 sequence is CASSEAVPGTSGGTSSYEQYF. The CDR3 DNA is TGTGCCAGCAGTGAAGCGGTTCCCGGGACTAGCGGGGGGACGAGCTCCTACGAGCAGTACTTC.

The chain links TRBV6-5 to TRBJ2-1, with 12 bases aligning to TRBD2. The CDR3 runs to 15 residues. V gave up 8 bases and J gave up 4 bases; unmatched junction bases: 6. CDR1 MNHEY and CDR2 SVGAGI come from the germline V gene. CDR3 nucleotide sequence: TGTGCCAGCGAAGTTACTAGCGGGGGGTACAATGAGCAGTTCTTC. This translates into CASEVTSGGYNEQFF.

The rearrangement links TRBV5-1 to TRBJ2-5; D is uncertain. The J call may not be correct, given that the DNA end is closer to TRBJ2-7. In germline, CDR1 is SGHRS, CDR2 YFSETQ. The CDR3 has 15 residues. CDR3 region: CASSLWASASYEQYF. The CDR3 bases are TGCGCCAGCAGCTTGTGGGCGTCGGCGTCCTACGAGCAGTACTTC.